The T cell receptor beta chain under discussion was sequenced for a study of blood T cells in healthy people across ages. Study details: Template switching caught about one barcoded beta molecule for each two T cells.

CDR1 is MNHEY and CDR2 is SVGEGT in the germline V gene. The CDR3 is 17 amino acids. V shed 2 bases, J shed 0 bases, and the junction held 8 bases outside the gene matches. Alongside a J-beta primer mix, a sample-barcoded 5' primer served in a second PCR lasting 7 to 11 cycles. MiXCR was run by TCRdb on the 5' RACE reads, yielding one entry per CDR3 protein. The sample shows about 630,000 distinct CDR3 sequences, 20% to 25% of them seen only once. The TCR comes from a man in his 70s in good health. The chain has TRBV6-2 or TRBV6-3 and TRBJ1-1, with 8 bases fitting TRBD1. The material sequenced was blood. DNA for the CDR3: TGTGCCAGCAGTTACGTCAGGGGGCGGCAGATGAACACTGAAGCTTTCTTT. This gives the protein CASSYVRGRQMNTEAFF.